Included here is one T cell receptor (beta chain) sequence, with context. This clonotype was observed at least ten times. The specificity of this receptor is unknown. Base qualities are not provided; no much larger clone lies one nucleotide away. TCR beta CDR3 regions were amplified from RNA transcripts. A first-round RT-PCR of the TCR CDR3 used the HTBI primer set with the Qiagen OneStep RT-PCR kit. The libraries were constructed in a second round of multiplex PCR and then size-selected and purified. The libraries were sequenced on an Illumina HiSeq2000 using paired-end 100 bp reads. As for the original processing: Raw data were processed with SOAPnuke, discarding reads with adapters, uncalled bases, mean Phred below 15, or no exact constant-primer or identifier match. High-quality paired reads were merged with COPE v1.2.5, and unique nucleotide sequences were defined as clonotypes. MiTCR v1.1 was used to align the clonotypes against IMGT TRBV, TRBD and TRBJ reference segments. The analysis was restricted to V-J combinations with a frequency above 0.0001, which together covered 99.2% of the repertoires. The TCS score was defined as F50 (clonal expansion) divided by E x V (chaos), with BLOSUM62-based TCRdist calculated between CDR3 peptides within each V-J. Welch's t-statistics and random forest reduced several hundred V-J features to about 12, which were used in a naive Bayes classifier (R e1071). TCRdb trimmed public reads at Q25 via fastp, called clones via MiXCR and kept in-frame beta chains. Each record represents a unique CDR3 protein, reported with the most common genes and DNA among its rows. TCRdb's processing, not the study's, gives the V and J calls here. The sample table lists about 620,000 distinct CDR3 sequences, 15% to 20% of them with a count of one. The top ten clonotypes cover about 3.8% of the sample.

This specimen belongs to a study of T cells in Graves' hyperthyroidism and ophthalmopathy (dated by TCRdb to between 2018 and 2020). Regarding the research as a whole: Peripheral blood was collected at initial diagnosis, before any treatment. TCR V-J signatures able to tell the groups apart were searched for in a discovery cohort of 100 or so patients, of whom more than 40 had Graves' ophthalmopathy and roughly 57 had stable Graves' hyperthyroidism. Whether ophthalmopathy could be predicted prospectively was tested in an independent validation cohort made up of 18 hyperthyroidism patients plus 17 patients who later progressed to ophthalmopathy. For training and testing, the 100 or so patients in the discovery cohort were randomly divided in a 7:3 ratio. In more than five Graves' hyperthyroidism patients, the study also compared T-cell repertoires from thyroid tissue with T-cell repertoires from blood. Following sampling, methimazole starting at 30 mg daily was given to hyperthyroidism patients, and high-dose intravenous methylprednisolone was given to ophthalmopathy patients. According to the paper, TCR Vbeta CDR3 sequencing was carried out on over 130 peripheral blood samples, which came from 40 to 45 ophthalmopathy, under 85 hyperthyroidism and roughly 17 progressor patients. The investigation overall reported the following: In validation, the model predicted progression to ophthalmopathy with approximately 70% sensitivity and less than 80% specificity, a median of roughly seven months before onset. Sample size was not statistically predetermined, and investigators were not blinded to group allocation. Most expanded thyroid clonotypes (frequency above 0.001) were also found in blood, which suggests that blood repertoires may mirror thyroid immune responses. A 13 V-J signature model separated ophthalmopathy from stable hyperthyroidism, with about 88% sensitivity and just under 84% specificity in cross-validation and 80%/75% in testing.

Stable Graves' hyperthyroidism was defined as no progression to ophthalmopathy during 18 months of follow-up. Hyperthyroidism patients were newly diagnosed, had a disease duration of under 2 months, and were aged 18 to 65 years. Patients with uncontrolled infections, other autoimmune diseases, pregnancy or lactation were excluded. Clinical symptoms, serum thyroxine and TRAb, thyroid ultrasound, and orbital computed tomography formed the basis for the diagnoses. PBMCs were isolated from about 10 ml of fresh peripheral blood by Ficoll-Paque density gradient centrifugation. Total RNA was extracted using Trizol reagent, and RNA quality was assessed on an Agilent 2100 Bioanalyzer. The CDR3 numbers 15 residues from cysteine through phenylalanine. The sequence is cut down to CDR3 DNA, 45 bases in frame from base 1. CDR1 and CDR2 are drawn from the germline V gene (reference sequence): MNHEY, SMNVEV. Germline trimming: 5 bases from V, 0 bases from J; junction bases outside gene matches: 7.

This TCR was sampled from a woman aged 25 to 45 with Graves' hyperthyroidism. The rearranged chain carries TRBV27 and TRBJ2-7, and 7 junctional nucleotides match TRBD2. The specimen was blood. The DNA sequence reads TGTGCCAGCAGTGCCCTTGGCGGGAGCTCCTACGAGCAGTACTTC. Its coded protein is CASSALGGSSYEQYF.